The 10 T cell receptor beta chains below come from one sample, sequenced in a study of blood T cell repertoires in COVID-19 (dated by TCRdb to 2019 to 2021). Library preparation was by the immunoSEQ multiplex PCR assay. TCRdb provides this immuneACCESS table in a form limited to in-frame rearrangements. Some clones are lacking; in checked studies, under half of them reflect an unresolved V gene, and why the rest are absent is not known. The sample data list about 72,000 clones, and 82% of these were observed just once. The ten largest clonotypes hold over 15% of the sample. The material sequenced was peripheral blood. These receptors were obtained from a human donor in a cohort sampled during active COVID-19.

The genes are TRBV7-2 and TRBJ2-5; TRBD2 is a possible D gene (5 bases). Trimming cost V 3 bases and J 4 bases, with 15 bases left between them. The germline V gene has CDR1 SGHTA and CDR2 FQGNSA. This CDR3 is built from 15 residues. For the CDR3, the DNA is TGTGCCAGCAGCTTCCGGAGAGGGAGTGGAGAGACCCAGTACTTC. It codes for CASSFRRGSGETQYF. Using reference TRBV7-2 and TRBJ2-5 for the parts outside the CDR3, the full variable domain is GAGVSQSPSNKVTEKGKDVELRCDPISGHTALYWYRQSLGQGLEFLIYFQGNSAPDKSGLPSDRFSAERTGGSVSTLTIQRTQQEDSAVYLCASSFRRGSGETQYFGPGTRLLVL.

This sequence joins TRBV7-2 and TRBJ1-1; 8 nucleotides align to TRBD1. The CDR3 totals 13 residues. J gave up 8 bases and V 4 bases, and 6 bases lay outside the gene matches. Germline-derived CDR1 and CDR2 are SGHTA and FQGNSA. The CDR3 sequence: CASSSRTGREAFF. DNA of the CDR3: TGTGCCAGCAGCTCCCGGACAGGGAGAGAAGCTTTCTTT.

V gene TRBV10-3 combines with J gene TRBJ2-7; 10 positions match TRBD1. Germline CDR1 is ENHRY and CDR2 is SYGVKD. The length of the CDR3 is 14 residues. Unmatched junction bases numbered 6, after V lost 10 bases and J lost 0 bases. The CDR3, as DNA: TGTGCCACAAGACAGGGGGCGGGCTCCTACGAGCAGTACTTC. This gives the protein CATRQGAGSYEQYF.

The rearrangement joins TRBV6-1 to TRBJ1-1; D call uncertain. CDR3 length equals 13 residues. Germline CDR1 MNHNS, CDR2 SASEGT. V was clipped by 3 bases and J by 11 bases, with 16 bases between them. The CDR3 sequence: CASSEFGSVAAFF. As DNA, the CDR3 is TGTGCCAGCAGTGAGTTCGGGTCTGTCGCGGCTTTCTTT.

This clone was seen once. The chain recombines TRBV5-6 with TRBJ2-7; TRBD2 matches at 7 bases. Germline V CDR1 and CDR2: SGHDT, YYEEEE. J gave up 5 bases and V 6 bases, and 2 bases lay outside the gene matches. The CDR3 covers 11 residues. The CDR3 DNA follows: TGTGCCAGCAAGCGGGACGACGAGCAGTACTTC. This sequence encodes CASKRDDEQYF.

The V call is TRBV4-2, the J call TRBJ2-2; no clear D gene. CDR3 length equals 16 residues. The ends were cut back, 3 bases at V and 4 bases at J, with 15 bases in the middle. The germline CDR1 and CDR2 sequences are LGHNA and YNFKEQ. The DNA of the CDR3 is TGTGCCAGCAGCCACGCAGGCTCAGGAACCACCGGGGAGCTGTTTTTT. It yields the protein CASSHAGSGTTGELFF.

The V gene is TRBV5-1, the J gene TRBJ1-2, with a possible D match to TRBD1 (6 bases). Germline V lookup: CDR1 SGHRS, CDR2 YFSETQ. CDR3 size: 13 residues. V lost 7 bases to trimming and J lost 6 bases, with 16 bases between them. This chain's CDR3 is CASHTGGADGYTF. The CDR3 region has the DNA TGCGCCAGCCATACCGGGGGGGCCGATGGCTACACCTTC.

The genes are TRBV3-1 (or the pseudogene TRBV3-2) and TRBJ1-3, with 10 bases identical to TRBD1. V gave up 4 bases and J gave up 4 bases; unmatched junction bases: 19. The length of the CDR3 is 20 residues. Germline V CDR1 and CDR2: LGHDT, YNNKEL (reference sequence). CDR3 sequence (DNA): TGTGCCAGCAGCCCCCGATTGTTCAACCAAGGGACAGGGGCAGGAAACACCATATATTTT. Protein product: CASSPRLFNQGTGAGNTIYF.

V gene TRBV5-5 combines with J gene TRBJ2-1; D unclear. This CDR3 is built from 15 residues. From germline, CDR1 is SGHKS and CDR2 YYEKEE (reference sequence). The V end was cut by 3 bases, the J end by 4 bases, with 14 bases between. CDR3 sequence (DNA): TGTGCCAGCAGCTGGGCCCCGGAAGCTTACAATGAGCAGTTCTTC. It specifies CASSWAPEAYNEQFF.

This chain's CDR3 is CASSPSGGDYNEQFF. For the CDR3, the DNA is TGTGCCAGCAGCCCTAGCGGGGGAGACTACAATGAGCAGTTCTTC. The chain uses TRBV3-1 (or the pseudogene TRBV3-2) and TRBJ2-1; 10 bases map to TRBD2. Unmatched junction bases numbered 3, after V lost 4 bases and J lost 3 bases. The CDR3 runs 15 residues. CDR1 is LGHDT and CDR2 is YNNKEL in the germline V gene (reference sequence).